This T cell receptor beta chain stems from a study of T-cell reconstitution after alpha-beta-depleted transplantation in children. This CDR3 is 18 amino acids long. Germline CDR1 reads MNHEY; CDR2 reads SVGAGI. V shed 2 bases and J 6 bases; nucleotides not matched to a gene: 11. The TCRbeta library incorporated unique molecular identifiers. TCRdb re-called the PCR reads through MiXCR, storing one row per CDR3 protein. Seen here are about 77,000 distinct CDR3 sequences, less than 20% observed once, and the top ten hold 45% to 55%. The sequence came from a male patient between 2 and 10 years old who had a stem cell transplant for acute lymphoblastic leukemia, so the T cells may come from the graft donor. This rearrangement joins TRBV6-5 to TRBJ2-2, with 11 bases identical to TRBD2. This material consisted of PBMCs, mostly from graft donor cells, taken 360 days after TCRalphabeta/CD19-depleted stem cell transplant. The CDR3 protein is CASSYTPRLAGIPGELFF. In nucleotides, the CDR3 is TGTGCCAGCAGTTACACCCCTCGACTAGCGGGAATACCCGGGGAGCTGTTTTTT.